The source of this T cell receptor beta chain is a study of shared clonotypes between healthy human individuals. Looking at the study overall: Every donor yielded three CD4 naive, three CD4 memory, two CD8 naive and one CD8 memory plate. General study points: In four donors, around 5.5% of naive CD4 clonotypes appeared in common. Lower generation probabilities were found for non-shared clonotypes than for those shared by all four donors.

This table comes from immunoSEQ multiplex PCR, and its TCRdb copy is limited to in-frame clones, with some not included. The data hold approximately 2.5 million clones, with just over 90% observed a single time. Concerning this clone itself: Its cognate antigen is unknown.

This CDR3 contains 11 residues. Germline CDR1 is MNHNS and CDR2 is SASEGT. Trimming shortened V by 6 bases and J by 6 bases, and 9 bases separated the two germline ends. The sequence derives from a man between 18 and 35 years old in good health. The rearrangement joins TRBV6-1 to TRBJ2-7, with D possibly being TRBD2 (5 bases). Sample: naive CD4+ T cells sorted from blood. Subset reported: CD45RA+ positively selected. The CDR3 spells CASRDGGEQYF. In DNA, the CDR3 is TGTGCCAGCAGGGACGGAGGCGAGCAGTACTTC.